A selection of T cell receptor beta chains follows, all from one sample in a study of blood T cells in healthy people across ages. TCRdb analysed the 5' RACE reads with MiXCR anew, one entry per CDR3 protein. This sample has some 900,000 distinct CDR3 sequences; around 48% occur once, and the top ten carry 13%. The sequenced sample consisted of blood. These receptors were collected from a man younger than 45 in good health. The CDR3 runs from the conserved cysteine through the conserved F or W. The order of the fields is CDR3 protein, CDR3 DNA, D gene, J gene, V gene, clone size. D genes are given only for firm matches. Size values are once, few and many counts, or a class for expanded clones, and some rows have none.

CDR3: CSAWLGTAGRGQFF; DNA: TGCAGTGCATGGCTCGGGACGGCCGGACGGGGGCAGTTCTTC; D: NA; J: TRBJ2-1; V: TRBV20-1; size: NA
CDR3: CASGAPGVAIGEQYF; DNA: TGTGCCAGCGGGGCCCCAGGTGTCGCAATCGGCGAGCAGTACTTC; D: NA; J: TRBJ2-7; V: TRBV28; size: few
CDR3: CASSPWRTVSYEQYF; DNA: TGTGCCAGCAGCCCGTGGCGGACGGTCTCCTACGAGCAGTACTTC; D: NA; J: TRBJ2-7; V: TRBV6-2/TRBV6-3; size: NA
CDR3: CASSPWGAGYEQYF; DNA: TGTGCCAGCAGCCCCTGGGGAGCGGGGTACGAGCAGTACTTC; D: TRBD2; J: TRBJ2-7; V: TRBV27; size: few
CDR3: CASSPGGAGGGEQYF; DNA: TGTGCCAGCAGCCCAGGAGGGGCAGGGGGTGGCGAGCAGTACTTC; D: NA; J: TRBJ2-7; V: TRBV7-2; size: once
CDR3: CASSYSSPGLDSSTDTQYF; DNA: TGTGCCAGCAGTTACTCGAGTCCGGGGTTGGACAGCTCCACAGATACGCAGTATTTT; D: NA; J: TRBJ2-3; V: TRBV6-5; size: NA
CDR3: CASSKVGASYEQYF; DNA: TGTGCCAGCAGCAAAGTGGGGGCCTCCTACGAGCAGTACTTC; D: NA; J: TRBJ2-7; V: TRBV21-1; size: NA
CDR3: CASSSGAEETQYF; DNA: TGTGCCAGCAGCTCCGGGGCGGAAGAGACCCAGTACTTC; D: NA; J: TRBJ2-5; V: TRBV11-2; size: few
CDR3: CASSRSTSGSWKTQYF; DNA: TGTGCCAGCAGCCGTTCGACTAGCGGGAGTTGGAAGACCCAGTACTTC; D: TRBD2; J: TRBJ2-5; V: TRBV3-1; size: NA
CDR3: CSALDSVNTEAFF; DNA: TGCAGTGCTTTAGACAGCGTGAACACTGAAGCTTTCTTT; D: NA; J: TRBJ1-1; V: TRBV20-1; size: few
CDR3: CASSLGQSNEKLFF; DNA: TGCGCCAGCAGCCTGGGACAGTCTAATGAAAAACTGTTTTTT; D: TRBD1; J: TRBJ1-4; V: TRBV5-1; size: few
CDR3: CASRPDLDLVGYTF; DNA: TGTGCCAGCAGGCCCGATTTAGATTTAGTCGGCTACACCTTC; D: NA; J: TRBJ1-2; V: TRBV28; size: few
CDR3: CASSPWSQGSSANQPQHF; DNA: TGTGCCAGCAGCCCATGGAGCCAGGGGAGTTCGGCCAATCAGCCCCAGCATTTT; D: NA; J: TRBJ1-5; V: TRBV7-2; size: few
CDR3: CSVADYEQYF; DNA: TGCAGCGTTGCCGACTACGAGCAGTACTTC; D: NA; J: TRBJ2-7; V: TRBV29-1; size: NA
CDR3: CASSTDTDYGYTF; DNA: TGTGCCAGCAGCACGGACACAGACTATGGCTACACCTTC; D: NA; J: TRBJ1-2; V: TRBV6-5; size: few
CDR3: CASSPRVRGSGAAYEQYF; DNA: TGTGCCAGCAGTCCCCGGGTTCGAGGTAGCGGGGCTGCCTACGAGCAGTACTTC; D: TRBD2; J: TRBJ2-7; V: TRBV28; size: NA
CDR3: CSVLLLGAFF; DNA: TGCAGCGTCCTTCTCTTAGGGGCTTTCTTT; D: NA; J: TRBJ1-1; V: TRBV29-1; size: NA
CDR3: CASSLGPLTGELFF; DNA: TGTGCCAGCAGCTTAGGGCCGTTGACCGGGGAGCTGTTTTTT; D: NA; J: TRBJ2-2; V: TRBV11-2; size: NA
CDR3: CASSSQGASNEKLFF; DNA: TGCGCCAGCAGTTCACAGGGGGCGTCTAATGAAAAACTGTTTTTT; D: TRBD1; J: TRBJ1-4; V: TRBV5-1; size: few
CDR3: CASSSHRGSGTDMQYF; DNA: TGTGCCAGCAGCTCTCACAGGGGATCGGGCACAGATATGCAGTATTTT; D: TRBD1; J: TRBJ2-3; V: TRBV5-4; size: NA
CDR3: CATSRVQAGGSRADTQHF; DNA: TGTGCCACCAGCAGAGTACAGGCAGGGGGTAGTAGGGCAGATACGCAGCATTTT; D: TRBD1; J: TRBJ1-5; V: TRBV15; size: NA
CDR3: CASSQDWASREQFF; DNA: TGCGCCAGCAGCCAAGATTGGGCTAGCAGAGAGCAGTTCTTC; D: NA; J: TRBJ2-1; V: TRBV4-3; size: NA
CDR3: CASSEKSLAGGEQYF; DNA: TGTGCCAGCAGTGAAAAAAGTCTAGCGGGTGGCGAGCAGTACTTC; D: TRBD2; J: TRBJ2-7; V: TRBV6-1; size: few
CDR3: CASSFQGNSNQPQHF; DNA: TGTGCCAGCAGTTTCCAGGGTAACAGCAATCAGCCCCAGCATTTT; D: NA; J: TRBJ1-5; V: TRBV12-3/TRBV12-4; size: NA
CDR3: CSARRPSGAYNEQFF; DNA: TGCAGTGCTAGGCGCCCTAGCGGTGCTTACAATGAGCAGTTCTTC; D: TRBD2; J: TRBJ2-1; V: TRBV20-1; size: NA
CDR3: CASVQTVHQPQHF; DNA: TGTGCCAGCGTACAGACAGTACATCAGCCCCAGCATTTT; D: NA; J: TRBJ1-5; V: TRBV6-1; size: NA
CDR3: CASSSSGEASYNEQFF; DNA: TGTGCCAGCAGCTCTAGCGGGGAGGCGTCCTACAATGAGCAGTTCTTC; D: TRBD2; J: TRBJ2-1; V: TRBV7-2; size: few
CDR3: CASSQDSGLVETQYF; DNA: TGTGCCAGCAGCCAAGATTCGGGACTAGTGGAGACCCAGTACTTC; D: TRBD2; J: TRBJ2-5; V: TRBV4-2; size: NA
CDR3: CASSLDVWAVRNTEAFF; DNA: TGTGCCAGCAGCTTAGACGTGTGGGCAGTCCGAAACACTGAAGCTTTCTTT; D: NA; J: TRBJ1-1; V: TRBV11-2; size: NA
CDR3: CASLNTEAFF; DNA: TGTGCCTCCTTGAACACTGAAGCTTTCTTT; D: NA; J: TRBJ1-1; V: TRBV10-3; size: few
CDR3: CASSFAGTGVGEIQYF; DNA: TGTGCCAGCAGCTTCGCCGGGACAGGGGTTGGAGAGATCCAGTACTTC; D: TRBD1; J: TRBJ2-5; V: TRBV11-2; size: NA
CDR3: CASSMDGNTEAFF; DNA: TGTGCCAGCAGTATGGACGGGAACACTGAAGCTTTCTTT; D: NA; J: TRBJ1-1; V: TRBV6-1; size: few
CDR3: CSATYRDYEQYF; DNA: TGCAGTGCCACATACAGGGACTACGAGCAGTACTTC; D: NA; J: TRBJ2-7; V: TRBV20-1; size: NA
CDR3: CASSVVVWEQYF; DNA: TGTGCCAGCAGCGTAGTGGTCTGGGAGCAGTACTTC; D: NA; J: TRBJ2-7; V: TRBV9; size: few
CDR3: CSGGKGDTEAFF; DNA: TGCAGCGGAGGAAAGGGGGACACTGAAGCTTTCTTT; D: NA; J: TRBJ1-1; V: TRBV29-1; size: NA
CDR3: CASREGALGYYQPQHF; DNA: TGTGCCAGCAGGGAAGGCGCGCTGGGGTACTATCAGCCCCAGCATTTT; D: NA; J: TRBJ1-5; V: TRBV6-1; size: NA